The clone carrying this T cell receptor (beta chain) has just a few counts. Its specificity is not known. The sample is drawn from a study of T-cell reconstitution after alpha-beta-depleted transplantation in children. General study findings and limits: Reports say that about two months after transplant, the alpha-beta T cells came out of several hundred graft clones that had expanded. Certain patients had high TCRbeta diversity at day 60, and it came from recipient T cells and thymic progenitors that survived.

For TCRbeta, the library was prepared with unique molecular identifiers. TCRdb re-called the PCR reads with MiXCR, one entry per CDR3 protein. This table has about 830,000 distinct CDR3 sequences, 15% to 20% appearing once. The CDR3 has 14 residues. Trimming cost V 5 bases and J 5 bases; bases outside gene matches: 4. CDR1 and CDR2 from the germline V gene are DFQATT and SNEGSKA (reference sequence). The chain has TRBV20-1 and TRBJ2-3, with TRBD2 identical over 13 bases. This clonotype was sampled from a male patient aged 10 to 17 who had a stem cell transplant for acute lymphoblastic leukemia, so the T cells may come from the graft donor. Sequencing was performed on PBMCs, mostly from graft donor cells, taken 360 days after TCRalphabeta/CD19-depleted stem cell transplant. The CDR3 coding sequence is TGCAGTGCTCGGACTAGCGGGAGACGAGATACGCAGTATTTT. Its protein is CSARTSGRRDTQYF.